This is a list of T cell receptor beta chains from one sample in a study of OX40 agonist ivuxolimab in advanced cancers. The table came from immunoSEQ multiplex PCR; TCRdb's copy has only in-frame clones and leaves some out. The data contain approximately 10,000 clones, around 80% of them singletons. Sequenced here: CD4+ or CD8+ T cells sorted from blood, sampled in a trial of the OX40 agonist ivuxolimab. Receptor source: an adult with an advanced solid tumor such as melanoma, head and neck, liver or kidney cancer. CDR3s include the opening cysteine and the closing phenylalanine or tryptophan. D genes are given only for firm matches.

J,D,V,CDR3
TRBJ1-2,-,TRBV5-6,CASSYGGNYGYTF
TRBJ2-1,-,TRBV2,CASSELSSYNEQFF
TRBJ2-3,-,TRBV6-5,CASSYSGTDTQYF
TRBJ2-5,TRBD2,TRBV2,CASSPRLALPLQETQYF
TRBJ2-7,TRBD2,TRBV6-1,CASSEAGGAYEQYF
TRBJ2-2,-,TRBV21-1,CASSKLEGIYTGELFF
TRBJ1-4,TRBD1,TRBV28,CASTTSTGFEKLFF
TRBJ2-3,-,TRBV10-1,CASSERREDTQYF
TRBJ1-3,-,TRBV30,CAWSPRTVRGNTIYF
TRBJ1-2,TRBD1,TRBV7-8,CASNRQGGPGGYTF
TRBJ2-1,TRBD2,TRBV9,CASSPSGSGGNEQFF
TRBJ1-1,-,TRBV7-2,CASSLHSGLEAFF
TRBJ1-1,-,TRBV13,CASSLLQGNTEAFF
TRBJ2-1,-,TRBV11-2,CASSRGRVRDNEQFF
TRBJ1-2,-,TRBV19,CASRVGRDGYTF
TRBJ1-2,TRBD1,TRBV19,CASSITSGGAGPNYGYTF
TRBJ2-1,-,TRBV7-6,CASSLLAESYNEQFF
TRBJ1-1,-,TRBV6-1,CASSEGRRTPRTEAFF
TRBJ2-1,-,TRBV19,CASSIVQNNEQFF
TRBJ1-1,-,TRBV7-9,CASNSPPTGSGAEAFF
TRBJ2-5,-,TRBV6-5,CASSHTEQETQYF
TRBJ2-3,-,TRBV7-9,CASSPAGGPADTQYF
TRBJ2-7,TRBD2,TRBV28,CASSFGLVGEAYEQYF
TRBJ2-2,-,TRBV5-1,CASSVGNIKELFF
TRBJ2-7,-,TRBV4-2,CASSQEGEGGSYEQYF
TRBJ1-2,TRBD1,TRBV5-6,CASNSGGVGGYTF
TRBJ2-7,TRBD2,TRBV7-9,CASSLLPSGSPYEQYF
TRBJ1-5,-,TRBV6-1,CASGLSGDSNQPQHF
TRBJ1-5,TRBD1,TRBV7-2,CASSLTGGSGNQPQHF
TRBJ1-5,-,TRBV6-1,CASSEGAHQPQHF
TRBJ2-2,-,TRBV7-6,CASSLGEVHGELFF
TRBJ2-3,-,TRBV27,CASSSSDPRTDTQYF
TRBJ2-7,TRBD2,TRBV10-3,CAISEGLAGALGEQYF
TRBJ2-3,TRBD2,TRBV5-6,CASSFSTSGPTDTQYF
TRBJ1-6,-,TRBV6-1,CASSEWGDRGYNSPLHF